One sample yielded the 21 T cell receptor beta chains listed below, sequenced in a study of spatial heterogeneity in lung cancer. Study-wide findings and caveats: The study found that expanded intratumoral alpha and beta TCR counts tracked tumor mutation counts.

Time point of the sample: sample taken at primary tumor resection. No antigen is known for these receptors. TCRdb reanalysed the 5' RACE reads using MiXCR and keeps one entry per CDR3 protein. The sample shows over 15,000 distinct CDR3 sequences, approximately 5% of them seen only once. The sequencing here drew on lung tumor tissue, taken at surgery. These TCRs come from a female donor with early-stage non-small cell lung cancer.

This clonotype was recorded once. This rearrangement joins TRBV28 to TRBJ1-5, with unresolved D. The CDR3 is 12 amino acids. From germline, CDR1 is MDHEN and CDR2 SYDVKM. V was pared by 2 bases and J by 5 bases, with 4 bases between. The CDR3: CASSLQDQPQHF. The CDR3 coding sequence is TGTGCCAGCAGTTTACAGGATCAGCCCCAGCATTTT.

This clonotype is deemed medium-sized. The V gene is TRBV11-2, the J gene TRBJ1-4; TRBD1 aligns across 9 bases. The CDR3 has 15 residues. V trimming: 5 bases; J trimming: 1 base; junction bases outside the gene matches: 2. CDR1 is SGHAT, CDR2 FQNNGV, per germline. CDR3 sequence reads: CASSPGQGTNEKLFF. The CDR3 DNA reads TGTGCCAGCAGCCCGGGACAGGGAACTAATGAAAAACTGTTTTTT.

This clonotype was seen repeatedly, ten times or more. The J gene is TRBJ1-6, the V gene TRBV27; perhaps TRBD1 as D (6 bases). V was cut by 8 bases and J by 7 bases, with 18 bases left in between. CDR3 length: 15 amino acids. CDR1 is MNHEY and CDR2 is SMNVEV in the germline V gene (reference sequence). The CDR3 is CASSLGTTGNSPLHF. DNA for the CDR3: TGTGCCAGCTCCCTAGGTACTACAGGGAATTCACCCCTCCACTTT.

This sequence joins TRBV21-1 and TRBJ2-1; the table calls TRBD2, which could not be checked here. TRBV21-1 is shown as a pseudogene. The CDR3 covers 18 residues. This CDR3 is CASSKPGFGIKGEGPQFF. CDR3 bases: TGTGCCAGCAGCAAGCCTGGTTTCGGAATTAAGGGGGAGGGCCCTCAGTTCTTC.

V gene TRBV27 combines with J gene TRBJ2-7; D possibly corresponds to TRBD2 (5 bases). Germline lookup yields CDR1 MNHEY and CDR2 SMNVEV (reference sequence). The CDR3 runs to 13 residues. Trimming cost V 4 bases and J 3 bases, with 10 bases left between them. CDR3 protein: CASSSTGDYEQYF. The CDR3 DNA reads TGTGCCAGCAGTTCGACCGGGGACTACGAGCAGTACTTC.

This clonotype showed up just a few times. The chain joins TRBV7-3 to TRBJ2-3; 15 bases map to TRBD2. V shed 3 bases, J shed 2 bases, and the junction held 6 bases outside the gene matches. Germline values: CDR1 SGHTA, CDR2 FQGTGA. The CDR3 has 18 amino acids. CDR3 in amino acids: CASSFLGLAGGITDTQYF. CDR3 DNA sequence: TGTGCCAGCAGCTTTCTCGGACTAGCGGGAGGGATCACAGATACGCAGTATTTT.

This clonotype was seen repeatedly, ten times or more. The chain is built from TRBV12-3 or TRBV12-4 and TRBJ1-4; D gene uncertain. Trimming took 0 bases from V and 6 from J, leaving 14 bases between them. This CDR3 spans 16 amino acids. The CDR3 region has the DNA TGTGCCAGCAGTTTAGCGCTTGGAGGATCCTATGAAAAACTGTTTTTT. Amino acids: CASSLALGGSYEKLFF.

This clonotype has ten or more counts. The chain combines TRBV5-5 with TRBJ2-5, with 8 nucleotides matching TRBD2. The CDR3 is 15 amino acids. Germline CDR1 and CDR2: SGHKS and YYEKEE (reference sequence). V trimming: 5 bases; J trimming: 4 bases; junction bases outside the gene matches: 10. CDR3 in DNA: TGTGCCAGCAGTCGAGCGGGAGAGGCCCCAGAGACCCAGTACTTC. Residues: CASSRAGEAPETQYF.

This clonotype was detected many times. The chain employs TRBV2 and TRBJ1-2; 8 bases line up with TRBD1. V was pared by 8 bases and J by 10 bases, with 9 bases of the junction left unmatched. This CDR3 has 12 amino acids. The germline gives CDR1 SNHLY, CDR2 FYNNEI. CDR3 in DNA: TGTGCCAGCTTAGGACAGGGTAGGGACTACACCTTC. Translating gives CASLGQGRDYTF.

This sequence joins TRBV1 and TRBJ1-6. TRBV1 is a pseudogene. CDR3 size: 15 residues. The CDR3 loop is CTSSQRSVLNSPLHF. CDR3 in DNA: TGCACCAGCAGCCAAAGATCGGTGCTTAATTCACCCCTCCACTTT.

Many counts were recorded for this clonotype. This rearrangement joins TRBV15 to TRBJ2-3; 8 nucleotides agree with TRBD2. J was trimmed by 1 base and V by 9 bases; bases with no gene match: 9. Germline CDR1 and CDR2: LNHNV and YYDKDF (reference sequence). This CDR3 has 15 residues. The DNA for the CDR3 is TGTGCCACAAGACTAGCGCGATCGCGCACAGATACGCAGTATTTT. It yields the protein CATRLARSRTDTQYF.

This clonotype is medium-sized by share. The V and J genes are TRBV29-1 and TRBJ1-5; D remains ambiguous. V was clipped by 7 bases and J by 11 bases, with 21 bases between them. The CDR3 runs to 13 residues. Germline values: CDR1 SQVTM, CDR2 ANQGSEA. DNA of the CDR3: TGCAGCGCAATCATCGGGGTCGGGCGATCCCAGCATTTT. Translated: CSAIIGVGRSQHF.

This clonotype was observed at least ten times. CDR3 DNA: TGTGCCAGCAGCTTAGATAAGTGGGGGAGGTCGAACACCGGGGAGCTGTTTTTT. Residues: CASSLDKWGRSNTGELFF. The chain links TRBV11-3 to TRBJ2-2; possible D gene TRBD2, 6 bases. The CDR3 covers 18 residues. Germline loops: CDR1 SGHNT, CDR2 YENEEA. V lost 0 bases and J 0 bases, leaving 14 bases between the germline ends. Full variable domain (remainder filled in from reference TRBV11-3 and TRBJ2-2): EAGVVQSPRYKIIEKKQPVAFWCNPISGHNTLYWYLQNLGQGPELLIRYENEEAVDDSQLPKDRFSAERLKGVDSTLKIQPAELGDSAVYLCASSLDKWGRSNTGELFFGEGSRLTVL.

CDR3 bases: TGTGCCAGCAGCTTTTCCCCTAGCGGGATGATCTACGAGCAGTACTTC. Translating it yields CASSFSPSGMIYEQYF. The chain is built from TRBV11-2 and TRBJ2-7; 9 positions agree with TRBD2. This CDR3 comprises 16 residues. J gave up 3 bases and V 3 bases, and 9 bases lay outside the gene matches. The germline V gene has CDR1 SGHAT and CDR2 FQNNGV. Using reference TRBV11-2 and TRBJ2-7 for the parts outside the CDR3, the full variable domain is EAGVAQSPRYKIIEKRQSVAFWCNPISGHATLYWYQQILGQGPKLLIQFQNNGVVDDSQLPKDRFSAERLKGVDSTLKIQPAKLEDSAVYLCASSFSPSGMIYEQYFGPGTRLTVT.

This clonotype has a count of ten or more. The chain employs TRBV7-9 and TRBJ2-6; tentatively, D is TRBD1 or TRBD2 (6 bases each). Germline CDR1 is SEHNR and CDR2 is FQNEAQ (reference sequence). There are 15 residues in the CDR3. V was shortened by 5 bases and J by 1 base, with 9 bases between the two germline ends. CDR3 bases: TGTGCCAGCAGCCGGGGGCAATCTGGGGCCAACGTCCTGACTTTC. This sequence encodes CASSRGQSGANVLTF.

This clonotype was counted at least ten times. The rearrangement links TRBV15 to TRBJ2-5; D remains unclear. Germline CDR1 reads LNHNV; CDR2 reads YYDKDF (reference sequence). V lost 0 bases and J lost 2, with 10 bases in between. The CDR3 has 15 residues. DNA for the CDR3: TGTGCCACCAGCAGAGACCCCGGACCTCAAGAGACCCAGTACTTC. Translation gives CATSRDPGPQETQYF.

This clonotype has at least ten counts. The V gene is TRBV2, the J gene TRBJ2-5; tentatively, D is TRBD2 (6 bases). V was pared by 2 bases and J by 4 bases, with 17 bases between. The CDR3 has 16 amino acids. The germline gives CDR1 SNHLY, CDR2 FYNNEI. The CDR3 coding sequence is TGTGCCAGCAGTGAAACGCGGGGAGGCATGTTAGAGACCCAGTACTTC. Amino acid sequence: CASSETRGGMLETQYF.

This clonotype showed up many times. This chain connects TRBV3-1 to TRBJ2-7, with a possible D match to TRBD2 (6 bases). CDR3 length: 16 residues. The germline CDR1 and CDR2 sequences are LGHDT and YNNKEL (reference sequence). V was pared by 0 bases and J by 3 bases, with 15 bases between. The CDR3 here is CASSQDWGRTVYEQYF. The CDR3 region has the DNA TGTGCCAGCAGCCAAGATTGGGGGAGGACTGTCTACGAGCAGTACTTC.

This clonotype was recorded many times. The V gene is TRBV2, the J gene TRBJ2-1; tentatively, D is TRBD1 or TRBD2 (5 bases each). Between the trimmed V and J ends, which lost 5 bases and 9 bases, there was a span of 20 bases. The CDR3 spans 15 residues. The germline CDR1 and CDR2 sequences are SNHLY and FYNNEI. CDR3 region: CASSYTGTLSSEQFF. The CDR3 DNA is TGTGCCAGCAGTTACACCGGGACGTTAAGTAGTGAGCAGTTCTTC.

CDR3 amino acids: CASSLLAGVVETQYF. The CDR3 DNA is TGTGCCAGCAGCCTCCTAGCGGGAGTCGTAGAGACCCAGTACTTC. The chain uses TRBV7-2 and TRBJ2-5, with TRBD2 identical over 10 bases. The germline gives CDR1 SGHTA, CDR2 FQGNSA. There are 15 residues in the CDR3. V lost 5 bases and J lost 4; bases outside the gene matches: 7.

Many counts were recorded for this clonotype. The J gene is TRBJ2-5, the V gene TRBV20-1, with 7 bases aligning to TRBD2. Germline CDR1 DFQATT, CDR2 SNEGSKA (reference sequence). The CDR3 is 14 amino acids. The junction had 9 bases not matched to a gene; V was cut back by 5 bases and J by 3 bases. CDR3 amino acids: CSASERGREETQYF. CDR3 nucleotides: TGCAGTGCTTCCGAGAGAGGGAGGGAAGAGACCCAGTACTTC.